This TCR beta chain was profiled in a study of blood T cells in healthy people across ages. V was trimmed by 7 bases and J by 0 bases, leaving 9 bases between them. Per the germline V gene, CDR1 is SQVTM and CDR2 is ANQGSEA. CDR3 length: 12 residues. Healthy Caucasians from Russia aged about 6 to 90 served as donors. Drawn from each donor were 8.5 to 10 milliliters of peripheral blood. A word on this clonotype: The antigen is unknown.

Notes on the study in general: Diversity was higher, and naive CD4+ cells more numerous, in long-lived donors than in aged donors.

It was with a sample-barcoded 5' primer and a J-beta primer mix that a second PCR of roughly 7 to 12 cycles was run. Carrying 12 random nucleotides, a template-switch adaptor labeled each individual cDNA molecule. MiXCR, applied by TCRdb to the 5' RACE reads, yields one record per CDR3 protein. The data contain around 990,000 distinct CDR3 sequences, roughly two fifths of them seen just once; the ten biggest clones take up 13%. The source of this sequence is a man between 18 and 35 years old in good health. Sequences were obtained from blood. This chain links TRBV29-1 with TRBJ1-1; TRBD1 might be the D (6 bases). In DNA form, the CDR3 reads TGCAGCGGGAAGGGGGTGAACACTGAAGCTTTCTTT. This encodes CSGKGVNTEAFF.